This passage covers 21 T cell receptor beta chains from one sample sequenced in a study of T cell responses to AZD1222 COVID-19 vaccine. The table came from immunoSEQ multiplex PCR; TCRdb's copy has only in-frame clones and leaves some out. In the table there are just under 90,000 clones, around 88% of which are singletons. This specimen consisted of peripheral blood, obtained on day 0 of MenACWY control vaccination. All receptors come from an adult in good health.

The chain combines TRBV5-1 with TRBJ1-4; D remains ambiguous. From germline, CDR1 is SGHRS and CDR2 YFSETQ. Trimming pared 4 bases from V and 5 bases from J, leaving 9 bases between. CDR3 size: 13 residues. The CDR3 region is CASSARENEKLFF. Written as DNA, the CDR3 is TGCGCCAGCAGCGCTCGGGAGAATGAAAAACTGTTTTTT.

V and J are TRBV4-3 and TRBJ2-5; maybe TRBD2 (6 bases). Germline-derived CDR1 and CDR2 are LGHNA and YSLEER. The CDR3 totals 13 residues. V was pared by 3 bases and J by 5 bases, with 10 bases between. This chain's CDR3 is CASSHLGGETQYF. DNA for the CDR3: TGCGCCAGCAGCCACCTAGGAGGGGAGACCCAGTACTTC.

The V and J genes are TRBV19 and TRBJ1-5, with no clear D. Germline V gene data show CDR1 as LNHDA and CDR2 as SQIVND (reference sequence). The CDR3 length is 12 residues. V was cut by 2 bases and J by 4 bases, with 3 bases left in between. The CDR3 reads CASSIRNQPQHF. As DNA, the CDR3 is TGTGCCAGTAGTATAAGAAATCAGCCCCAGCATTTT.

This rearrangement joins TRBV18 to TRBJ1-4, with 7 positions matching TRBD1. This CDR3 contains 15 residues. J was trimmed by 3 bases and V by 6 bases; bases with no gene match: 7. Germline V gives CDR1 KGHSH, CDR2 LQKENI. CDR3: CASSRRDSSNEKLFF. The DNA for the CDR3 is TGTGCCAGCTCGCGAAGGGACAGTTCTAATGAAAAACTGTTTTTT. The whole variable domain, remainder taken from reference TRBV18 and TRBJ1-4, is NAGVMQNPRHLVRRRGQEARLRCSPMKGHSHVYWYRQLPEEGLKFMVYLQKENIIDESGMPKERFSAEFPKEGPSILRIQQVVRGDSAAYFCASSRRDSSNEKLFFGSGTQLSVL.

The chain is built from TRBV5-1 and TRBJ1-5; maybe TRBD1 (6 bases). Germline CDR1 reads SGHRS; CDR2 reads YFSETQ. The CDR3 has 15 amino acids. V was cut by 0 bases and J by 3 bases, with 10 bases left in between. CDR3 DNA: TGCGCCAGCAGCTTGGTGGGGGCGAACAATCAGCCCCAGCATTTT. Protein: CASSLVGANNQPQHF. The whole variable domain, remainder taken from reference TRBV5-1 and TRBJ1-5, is KAGVTQTPRYLIKTRGQQVTLSCSPISGHRSVSWYQQTPGQGLQFLFEYFSETQRNKGNFPGRFSGRQFSNSRSEMNVSTLELGDSALYLCASSLVGANNQPQHFGDGTRLSIL.

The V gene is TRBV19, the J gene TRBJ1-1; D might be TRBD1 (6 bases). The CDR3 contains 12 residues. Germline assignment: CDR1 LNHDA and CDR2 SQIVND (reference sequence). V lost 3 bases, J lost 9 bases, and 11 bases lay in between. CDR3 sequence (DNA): TGTGCCAGTAGTATCAACAGGGATAAAGCTTTCTTT. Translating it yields CASSINRDKAFF. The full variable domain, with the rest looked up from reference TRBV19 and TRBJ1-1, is DGGITQSPKYLFRKEGQNVTLSCEQNLNHDAMYWYRQDPGQGLRLIYYSQIVNDFQKGDIAEGYSVSREKKESFPLTVTSAQKNPTAFYLCASSINRDKAFFGQGTRLTVV.

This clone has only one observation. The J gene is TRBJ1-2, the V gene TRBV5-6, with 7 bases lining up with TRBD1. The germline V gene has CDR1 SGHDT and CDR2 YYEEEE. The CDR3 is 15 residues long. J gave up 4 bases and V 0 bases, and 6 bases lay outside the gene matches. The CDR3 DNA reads TGTGCCAGCAGCTTGGGAACCGGGACAGCCTATGGCTACACCTTC. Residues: CASSLGTGTAYGYTF.

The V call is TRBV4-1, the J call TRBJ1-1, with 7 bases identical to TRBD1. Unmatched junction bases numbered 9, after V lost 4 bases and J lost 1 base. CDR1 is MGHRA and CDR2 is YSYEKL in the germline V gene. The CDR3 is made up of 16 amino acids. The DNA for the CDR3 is TGCGCCAGCAGCCTCGAGGTTGGGACAGCGAACACTGAAGCTTTCTTT. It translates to CASSLEVGTANTEAFF.

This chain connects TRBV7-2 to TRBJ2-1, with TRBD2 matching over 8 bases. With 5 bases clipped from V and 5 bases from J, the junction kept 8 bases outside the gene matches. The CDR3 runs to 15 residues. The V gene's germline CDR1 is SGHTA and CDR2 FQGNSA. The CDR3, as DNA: TGTGCCAGCAGCCCTAGAGCGGGGGCCGACAATGAGCAGTTCTTC. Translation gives CASSPRAGADNEQFF.

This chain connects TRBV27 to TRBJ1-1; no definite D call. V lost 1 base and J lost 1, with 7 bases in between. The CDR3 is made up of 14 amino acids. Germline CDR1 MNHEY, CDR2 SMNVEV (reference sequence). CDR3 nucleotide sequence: TGTGCCAGCAGTTTATGGGCAGGGAACACTGAAGCTTTCTTT. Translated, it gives CASSLWAGNTEAFF.

As DNA, the CDR3 is TGTGCCAGCAGCCAAGATAGACAGACCTTCTATGGCTACACCTTC. Translation gives CASSQDRQTFYGYTF. The rearrangement links TRBV3-1 (or the pseudogene TRBV3-2) to TRBJ1-2; D is perhaps TRBD1 (5 bases). The V gene's germline CDR1 is LGHDT and CDR2 YNNKEL (reference sequence). V lost 0 bases and J lost 4, with 12 bases in between. The CDR3 is 15 residues long.

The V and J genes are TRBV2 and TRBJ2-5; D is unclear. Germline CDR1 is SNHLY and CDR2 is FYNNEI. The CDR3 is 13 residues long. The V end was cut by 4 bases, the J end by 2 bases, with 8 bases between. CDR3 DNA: TGTGCCAGCAGTGTGTTCACACAAGAGACCCAGTACTTC. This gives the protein CASSVFTQETQYF.

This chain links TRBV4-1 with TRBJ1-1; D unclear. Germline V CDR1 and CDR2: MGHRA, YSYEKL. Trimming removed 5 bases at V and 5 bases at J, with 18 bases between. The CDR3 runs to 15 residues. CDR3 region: CASSYLVGGRTEAFF. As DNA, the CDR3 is TGCGCCAGCAGCTACCTTGTCGGAGGGCGAACTGAAGCTTTCTTT.

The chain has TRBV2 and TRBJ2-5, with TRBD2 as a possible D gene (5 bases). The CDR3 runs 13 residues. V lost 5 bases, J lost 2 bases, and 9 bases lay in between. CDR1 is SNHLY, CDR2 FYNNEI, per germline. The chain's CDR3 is CASSTSGQETQYF. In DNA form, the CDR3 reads TGTGCCAGCAGTACCTCGGGGCAAGAGACCCAGTACTTC.

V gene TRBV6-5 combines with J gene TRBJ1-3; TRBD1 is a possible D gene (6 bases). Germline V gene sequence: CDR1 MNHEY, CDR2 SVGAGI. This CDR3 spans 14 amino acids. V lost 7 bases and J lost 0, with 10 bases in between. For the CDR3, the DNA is TGTGCCAGCATTCGGGACATCTCTGGAAACACCATATATTTT. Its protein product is CASIRDISGNTIYF.

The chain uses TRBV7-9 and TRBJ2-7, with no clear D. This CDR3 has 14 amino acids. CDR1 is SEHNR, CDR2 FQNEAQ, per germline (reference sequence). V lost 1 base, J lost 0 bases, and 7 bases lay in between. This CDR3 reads CASSLGVFSYEQYF. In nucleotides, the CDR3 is TGTGCCAGCAGCTTAGGAGTCTTCTCCTACGAGCAGTACTTC. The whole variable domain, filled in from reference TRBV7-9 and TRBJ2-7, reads DTGVSQNPRHKITKRGQNVTFRCDPISEHNRLYWYRQTLGQGPEFLTYFQNEAQLEKSRLLSDRFSAERPKGSFSTLEIQRTEQGDSAMYLCASSLGVFSYEQYFGPGTRLTVT.

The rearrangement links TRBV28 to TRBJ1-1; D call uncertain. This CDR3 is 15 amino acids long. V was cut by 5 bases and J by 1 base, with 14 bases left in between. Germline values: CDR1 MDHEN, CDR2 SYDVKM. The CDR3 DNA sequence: TGTGCCAGCAGTACCGATGGGTCCAGGAACACTGAAGCTTTCTTT. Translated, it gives CASSTDGSRNTEAFF.

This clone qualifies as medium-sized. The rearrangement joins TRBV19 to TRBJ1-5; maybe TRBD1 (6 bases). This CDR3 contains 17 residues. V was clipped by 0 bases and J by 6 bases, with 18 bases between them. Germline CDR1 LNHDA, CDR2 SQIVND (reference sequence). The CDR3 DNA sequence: TGTGCCAGTAGTATAGATTCGGCAGGGGTGCGGACTCAGCCCCAGCATTTT. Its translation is CASSIDSAGVRTQPQHF.

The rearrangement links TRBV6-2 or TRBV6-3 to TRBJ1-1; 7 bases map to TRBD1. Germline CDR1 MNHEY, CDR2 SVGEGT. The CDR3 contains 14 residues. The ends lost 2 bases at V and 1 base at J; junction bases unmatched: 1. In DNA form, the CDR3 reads TGTGCCAGCAGTTACACAGGGGAGAACACTGAAGCTTTCTTT. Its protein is CASSYTGENTEAFF.

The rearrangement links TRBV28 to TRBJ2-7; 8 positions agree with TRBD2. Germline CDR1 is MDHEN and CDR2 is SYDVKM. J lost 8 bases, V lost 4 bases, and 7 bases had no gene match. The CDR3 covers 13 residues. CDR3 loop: CASSSGLGAKQYF. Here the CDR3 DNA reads TGTGCCAGCAGTTCGGGACTAGGGGCAAAGCAGTACTTC.

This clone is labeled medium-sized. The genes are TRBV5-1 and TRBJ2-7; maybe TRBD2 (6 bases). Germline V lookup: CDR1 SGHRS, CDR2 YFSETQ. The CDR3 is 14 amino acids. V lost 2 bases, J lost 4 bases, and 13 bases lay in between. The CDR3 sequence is CASSFRGLGYEQYF. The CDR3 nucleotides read TGCGCCAGCAGCTTTAGGGGACTCGGGTACGAGCAGTACTTC.